This record concerns one TCR beta chain sequence. Trimming cost V 2 bases and J 5 bases, with 9 bases left between them. The CDR3 loop spans 13 amino acids. Clones were read by immunoSEQ multiplex PCR, and TCRdb kept only the in-frame ones, dropping some. The sample holds roughly 140,000 clones, approximately 80% seen once. Participants classified as exposed had met a COVID-19 case within 2 weeks before study entry. This entry comes from a study of blood T cell repertoires in COVID-19. Source material: PBMCs or T cells enriched from blood (not recorded which). This clonotype originated in a woman in her late teens or twenties who had been exposed to COVID-19. The chain combines TRBV12-3 or TRBV12-4 with TRBJ1-2, with D perhaps matching TRBD1 (6 bases). The CDR3, as DNA: TGTGCCAGCAGTTTAAACAGGGTTTATGGCTACACCTTC. It codes for CASSLNRVYGYTF.